The present entry profiles one T cell receptor beta chain with its context. Its antigen remains unknown. The CDR3 is made up of 14 amino acids. V was shortened by 3 bases and J by 4 bases, with 12 bases between the two germline ends. The germline V gene has CDR1 MNHEY and CDR2 SVGAGI. This sample was included in a study of OX40 agonist ivuxolimab in advanced cancers. Study as a whole: Across the patients, intravenous ivuxolimab was delivered every 2 weeks at 0.01 to 10 mg/kg. Study results and caveats: Among some nonresponders, normalized T-cell clonal expansion was also low. Clones of CD4+ and CD8+ blood T cells grew by week 6 at doses of 0.1 to 3.0 mg/kg. Compared with CD4+, CD8+ T cells on average had more expanded clones.

Method: immunoSEQ multiplex PCR; TCRdb's copy keeps in-frame clones and lacks some. In the table there are approximately 26,000 clones, about 80% of which are singletons. The V call is TRBV6-5, the J call TRBJ1-2; a possible D gene is TRBD1 (5 bases). The starting material was CD4+ or CD8+ T cells sorted from blood, obtained in a trial of the OX40 agonist ivuxolimab. This clonotype originated in an adult with an advanced solid tumor such as melanoma, head and neck, liver or kidney cancer. The CDR3 here is CASSYGSRAYGYTF. CDR3 coding DNA: TGTGCCAGCAGTTATGGATCCAGGGCCTATGGCTACACCTTC.